The clone carrying this T cell receptor beta chain has a single count. This sample was included in a study of blood T cell repertoires in COVID-19. V was shortened by 2 bases and J by 2 bases, with 9 bases between the two germline ends. Germline CDR1 SGHKS, CDR2 YYEKEE (reference sequence). CDR3 size: 14 residues. The table came from immunoSEQ multiplex PCR; TCRdb's copy has only in-frame clones and leaves some out. The sample comprises some 150,000 clones, 87% of which are singletons, and roughly 1.2% rests with the top ten. Sequenced material: PBMCs or T cells enriched from blood (not recorded which). The V gene is TRBV5-5, the J gene TRBJ2-3; unclear D gene. The clonotype originates from a human donor with acute COVID-19. The donor label of this sample is uncertain. CDR3 sequence reads: CASSFRLPTDTQYF. The CDR3 nucleotides read TGTGCCAGCAGCTTTCGGTTACCCACAGATACGCAGTATTTT.